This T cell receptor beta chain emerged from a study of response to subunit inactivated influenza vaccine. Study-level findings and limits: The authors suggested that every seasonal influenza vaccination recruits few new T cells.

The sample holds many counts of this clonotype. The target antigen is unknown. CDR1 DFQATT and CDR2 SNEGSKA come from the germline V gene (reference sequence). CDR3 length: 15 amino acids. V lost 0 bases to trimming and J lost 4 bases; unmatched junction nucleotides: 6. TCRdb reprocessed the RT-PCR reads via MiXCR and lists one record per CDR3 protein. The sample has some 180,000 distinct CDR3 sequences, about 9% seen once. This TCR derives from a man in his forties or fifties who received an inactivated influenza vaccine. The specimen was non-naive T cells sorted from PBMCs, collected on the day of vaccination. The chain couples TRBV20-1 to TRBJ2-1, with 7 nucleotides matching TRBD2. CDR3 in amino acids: CSARDAASGYNEQFF. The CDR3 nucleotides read TGCAGTGCTAGAGATGCGGCTAGCGGTTACAATGAGCAGTTCTTC.